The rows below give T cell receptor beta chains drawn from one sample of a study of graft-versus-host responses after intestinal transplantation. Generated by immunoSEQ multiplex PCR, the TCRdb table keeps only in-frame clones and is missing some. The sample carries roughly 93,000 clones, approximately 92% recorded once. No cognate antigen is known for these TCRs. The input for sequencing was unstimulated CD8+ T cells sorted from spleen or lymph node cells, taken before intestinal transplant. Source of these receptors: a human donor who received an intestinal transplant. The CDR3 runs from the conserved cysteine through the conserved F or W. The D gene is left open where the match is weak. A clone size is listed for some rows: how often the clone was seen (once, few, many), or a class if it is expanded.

CASSQGTGYNSPLHF TGCGCCAGCAGCCAAGGGACGGGGTATAATTCACCCCTCCACTTT TRBJ1-6 TRBV4-3 . .
CASSVGTGANYEQYF TGCGCCAGCAGCGTGGGGACAGGGGCAAACTACGAGCAGTACTTC TRBJ2-7 TRBV5-1 TRBD1 .
CASSGQGAALSYEQYF TGTGCCAGCAGTGGACAGGGGGCCGCGCTATCCTACGAGCAGTACTTC TRBJ2-7 TRBV27 TRBD1 .
CASSLEGQTFHSGNTIYF TGTGCCAGCAGCTTAGAAGGACAAACATTCCACTCTGGAAACACCATATATTTT TRBJ1-3 TRBV7-2 . .
CASLDSLSYEQYF TGTGCCTCATTGGACAGTCTCTCCTACGAGCAGTACTTC TRBJ2-7 TRBV19 . .
CASSLTGGGETQYF TGTGCCAGCAGTCTGACAGGGGGGGGAGAGACCCAGTACTTC TRBJ2-5 TRBV27 TRBD1 .
CASSWGGAASTDTQYF TGTGCCAGCAGTTGGGGGGGGGCAGCTAGCACAGATACGCAGTATTTT TRBJ2-3 TRBV27 . .
CASSQGTENYGYTF TGTGCCAGTAGCCAAGGGACAGAAAACTATGGCTACACCTTC TRBJ1-2 TRBV19 TRBD1 .
CASKAGDTEAFF TGTGCCAGTAAGGCGGGCGACACTGAAGCTTTCTTT TRBJ1-1 TRBV19 . .
CSVEKLIEGANEKLFF TGCAGCGTTGAAAAGTTAATCGAGGGGGCTAATGAAAAACTGTTTTTT TRBJ1-4 TRBV29-1 . .
CASSLTQGDQPQHF TGCGCCAGCAGCCTAACCCAGGGGGATCAGCCCCAGCATTTT TRBJ1-5 TRBV4-1 TRBD1 .
CASSENNEQFF TGTGCCAGCAGTGAGAACAATGAGCAGTTCTTC TRBJ2-1 TRBV7-9 . .
CASSQADRGQGDYGYTF TGCGCCAGCAGCCAAGCGGACAGGGGGCAAGGCGACTATGGCTACACCTTC TRBJ1-2 TRBV4-1 TRBD1 .
CASSRLTSGYNEQFF TGTGCCAGCAGCCGTCTGACTAGCGGATACAATGAGCAGTTCTTC TRBJ2-1 TRBV14 TRBD2 .
CASSFQGGYGYTF TGTGCCAGCAGCTTTCAGGGAGGATATGGCTACACCTTC TRBJ1-2 TRBV11-2 . .
CASSEPYSYGYTF TGCGCCAGCAGTGAGCCCTACAGCTATGGCTACACCTTC TRBJ1-2 TRBV10-1 . .
CASSPGQGNGYTF TGTGCCAGCAGTCCAGGACAGGGGAACGGCTACACCTTC TRBJ1-2 TRBV6-6 TRBD1 few
CATRATGGRYEQYF TGTGCCACCAGAGCCACAGGGGGCAGGTACGAGCAGTACTTC TRBJ2-7 TRBV15 TRBD1 .
CASSLLAVYNEQFF TGTGCCAGCAGTTTACTAGCGGTATACAATGAGCAGTTCTTC TRBJ2-1 TRBV28 TRBD2 .
CASSLSGLTNTYEQYF TGTGCCAGCAGTTTATCGGGACTAACCAATACCTACGAGCAGTACTTC TRBJ2-7 TRBV27 TRBD2 .
CASSIPGGLAGDSYNEQFF TGTGCCAGCAGCATCCCGGGGGGACTAGCGGGAGATTCCTACAATGAGCAGTTCTTC TRBJ2-1 TRBV21-1 . .
CASSTSKMGIDYGYTF TGTGCCAGCAGCACATCGAAGATGGGCATCGACTATGGCTACACCTTC TRBJ1-2 TRBV9 . .
CASSLAGSYEQYF TGCGCCAGCAGCTTGGCCGGGTCCTACGAGCAGTACTTC TRBJ2-7 TRBV5-1 . .
CASSEWEGLNEQFF TGTGCCAGCAGTGAGTGGGAGGGTCTCAATGAGCAGTTCTTC TRBJ2-1 TRBV6-1 TRBD2 .
CASSQDDGGKVVTGELFF TGCGCCAGCAGCCAAGATGATGGGGGCAAGGTGGTCACCGGGGAGCTGTTTTTT TRBJ2-2 TRBV4-3 . .
CASSFKTGGSPISYEQYF TGTGCCAGCAGTTTCAAGACAGGGGGCAGCCCCATCTCCTACGAGCAGTACTTC TRBJ2-7 TRBV27 TRBD1 .
CASGDGAGNQPQHF TGTGCTAGTGGTGACGGAGCGGGCAATCAGCCCCAGCATTTT TRBJ1-5 TRBV12-5 . .
CASRGQVSDTGELFF TGTGCCAGCAGAGGACAGGTCTCGGACACCGGGGAGCTGTTTTTT TRBJ2-2 TRBV6-4 TRBD1 .
CASSLTGGNQPQHF TGTGCCAGCAGCCTCACAGGGGGCAATCAGCCCCAGCATTTT TRBJ1-5 TRBV27 TRBD1 few
CAGKDRPSGANVLTF TGTGCCGGAAAGGACAGGCCCTCTGGGGCCAACGTCCTGACTTTC TRBJ2-6 TRBV6-1 TRBD1 .
CASSLGAETMVVGSPLHF TGTGCCAGCAGCTTAGGGGCCGAGACAATGGTGGTAGGTTCACCCCTCCACTTT TRBJ1-6 TRBV7-8 . .
CASMTGENLHNEQFF TGCGCCAGCATGACAGGGGAAAACCTTCACAATGAGCAGTTCTTC TRBJ2-1 TRBV5-1 TRBD1 .
CASSEFRRDSYEQYF TGTGCCAGCAGTGAATTCCGGCGGGACTCCTACGAGCAGTACTTC TRBJ2-7 TRBV6-1 . .
CASSSGTGPTNYGYTF TGTGCCAGCAGCTCAGGGACAGGGCCAACTAACTATGGCTACACCTTC TRBJ1-2 TRBV13 TRBD1 .
CATSDRAGDEKLFF TGTGCCACTTCCGACAGGGCCGGGGATGAAAAACTGTTTTTT TRBJ1-4 TRBV10-3 TRBD1 .
CAWRGTGTVLQETQYF TGTGCCTGGAGGGGGACCGGGACAGTACTACAAGAGACCCAGTACTTC TRBJ2-5 TRBV30 TRBD1 .
CASSKGPGKSVREGTYEQYF TGTGCCAGCAGCAAAGGCCCGGGAAAGTCAGTTCGGGAGGGAACCTACGAGCAGTACTTC TRBJ2-7 TRBV21-1 . .
CASSQGTGGENEQFF TGCGCCAGCAGCCAGGGGACAGGGGGCGAAAATGAGCAGTTCTTC TRBJ2-1 TRBV4-1 TRBD1 .
CSVDGLAGGNTGNEQFF TGCAGCGTTGACGGGCTAGCGGGGGGAAATACGGGGAATGAGCAGTTCTTC TRBJ2-1 TRBV29-1 TRBD2 .
CASSLGRTYEQYF TGTGCCAGCAGCTTGGGGCGGACCTACGAGCAGTACTTC TRBJ2-7 TRBV5-5 . .
CSVSYRDRTRYGYTF TGCAGCGTTTCCTACCGGGACAGGACTCGCTATGGCTACACCTTC TRBJ1-2 TRBV29-1 TRBD1 .
CASSVYRGRDTEAFF TGTGCCAGCAGCGTATACAGGGGGCGGGACACTGAAGCTTTCTTT TRBJ1-1 TRBV13 TRBD1 .